The 30 T cell receptor beta chains given below trace back to one sample, sequenced in a study of blood T cell repertoires in COVID-19. The protocol was immunoSEQ multiplex PCR, while the TCRdb copy is restricted to in-frame clones and leaves out a portion. The profile shows about 220,000 clones, about 80% of them singletons. The sample comprised peripheral blood. All receptors come from a woman aged 25 to 39 who had recovered from COVID-19.

This chain links TRBV30 with TRBJ2-2; 8 nucleotides agree with TRBD2. This CDR3 is 14 amino acids long. Trimming took 4 bases from V and 1 from J; bases not matched to a gene: 2. CDR1 GTSNPN and CDR2 SVGIG come from the germline V gene (reference sequence). The CDR3 is CAWTSGLNTGELFF. The CDR3 coding sequence is TGTGCCTGGACTAGCGGGCTGAACACCGGGGAGCTGTTTTTT.

This clone counts as medium-sized. The chain couples TRBV19 to TRBJ2-7; 9 bases align to TRBD1. With 10 bases clipped from V and 2 bases from J, the junction kept 6 bases outside the gene matches. The CDR3 has 13 amino acids. Germline V gene lookup returns CDR1 LNHDA and CDR2 SQIVND (reference sequence). CDR3 amino acids: CATAGTGTYEQYF. In DNA, the CDR3 is TGTGCCACCGCCGGGACAGGGACCTACGAGCAGTACTTC.

DNA for the CDR3: TGTGCCAGCAGTGCATACCCGTACTCCGGGGAGCTGTTTTTT. As protein: CASSAYPYSGELFF. This rearrangement joins TRBV27 to TRBJ2-2; no clear D gene. CDR3 length: 14 residues. Germline-derived CDR1 and CDR2 are MNHEY and SMNVEV (reference sequence). Between the trimmed V and J ends, which lost 5 bases and 6 bases, there was a span of 13 bases.

This rearrangement joins TRBV25-1 to TRBJ2-5; 9 bases agree with TRBD1. Germline V lookup: CDR1 MGHDK, CDR2 SYGVNS. Trimming took 4 bases from V and 4 from J; bases not matched to a gene: 7. The CDR3 is made up of 15 amino acids. The CDR3 protein is CASSAPGQGPETQYF. The CDR3 bases are TGTGCCAGCAGTGCCCCGGGACAGGGACCAGAGACCCAGTACTTC.

The V and J genes are TRBV12-3 or TRBV12-4 and TRBJ2-7, with 7 bases identical to TRBD1. V was pared by 6 bases and J by 1 base, with 3 bases of the junction left unmatched. CDR3 length: 13 amino acids. CDR3 bases: TGTGCCAGCAGCCCGACAGGGTCCTACGAGCAGTACTTC. The encoded protein is CASSPTGSYEQYF.

The chain links TRBV14 to TRBJ2-1, with D possibly matching TRBD2 (5 bases). Germline CDR1 reads SGHDN; CDR2 reads FVKESK. With 0 bases removed from V and 9 bases from J, the gap between germline ends came to 6 bases. The CDR3 length is 12 residues. CDR3 region: CASSQDAGEQFF. The DNA of the CDR3 is TGTGCCAGCAGCCAAGATGCGGGTGAGCAGTTCTTC.

This chain connects TRBV27 to TRBJ2-1; 7 nucleotides line up with TRBD2. The CDR3 has 14 amino acids. CDR1 MNHEY and CDR2 SMNVEV come from the germline V gene (reference sequence). V shed 2 bases, J shed 10 bases, and the junction held 8 bases outside the gene matches. CDR3 sequence (DNA): TGTGCCAGCAGTTTAGGTGGAGCGGGAAGGGAGCAGTTCTTC. Residues: CASSLGGAGREQFF.

On this clone: This same CDR3 is encoded by further DNA sequences in the sample. The rearrangement uses TRBV5-1 and TRBJ1-2; possibly TRBD1 for D (6 bases). Trimming cost V 0 bases and J 4 bases, with 13 bases left between them. The length of the CDR3 is 15 residues. Germline-derived CDR1 and CDR2 are SGHRS and YFSETQ. CDR3 sequence: CASSLEGQGSYGYTF. CDR3 nucleotide sequence: TGCGCCAGCAGCTTGGAAGGCCAGGGGTCCTATGGCTACACCTTC.

The CDR3 here is CSVRDYYEQYF. The CDR3 region has the DNA TGCAGCGTTCGGGACTACTACGAGCAGTACTTC. The rearrangement links TRBV29-1 to TRBJ2-7, with TRBD2 identical over 7 bases. The CDR3 loop spans 11 amino acids. Germline V CDR1 and CDR2: SQVTM, ANQGSEA. The junction had 1 base not matched to a gene; V was cut back by 5 bases and J by 3 bases.

The chain couples TRBV11-2 to TRBJ2-1; 11 bases fit TRBD2. Germline V gene sequence: CDR1 SGHAT, CDR2 FQNNGV. CDR3 length: 16 amino acids. Trimming removed 4 bases from V and 7 bases from J; junction bases left unmatched: 9. The CDR3 sequence: CASSSISPSGRNEQFF. As DNA, the CDR3 is TGTGCCAGCAGCTCCATTTCGCCTAGCGGGAGGAATGAGCAGTTCTTC. Variable domain in full (rest from reference TRBV11-2 and TRBJ2-1): EAGVAQSPRYKIIEKRQSVAFWCNPISGHATLYWYQQILGQGPKLLIQFQNNGVVDDSQLPKDRFSAERLKGVDSTLKIQPAKLEDSAVYLCASSSISPSGRNEQFFGPGTRLTVL.

The chain uses TRBV12-3 or TRBV12-4 and TRBJ2-2; D perhaps matches TRBD2 (5 bases). Trimming stripped 5 bases from V and 6 bases from J, with 10 bases between. The CDR3 extends over 13 amino acids. The chain's CDR3 is CASSPVLAGELFF. CDR3 sequence (DNA): TGTGCCAGCAGTCCAGTACTAGCCGGGGAGCTGTTTTTT.

J is TRBJ2-2 and V is TRBV10-1, with a tentative D call TRBD1 (5 bases). The CDR3 is 14 amino acids. Germline V gene lookup returns CDR1 WNHNN and CDR2 SYGVQD (reference sequence). The V end lost 4 bases, the J end lost 7 bases, and 13 bases lay between the germline ends. In DNA form, the CDR3 reads TGCGCCAGCAGTGGACAGTCAACAAACGGGGAGCTGTTTTTT. The encoded protein is CASSGQSTNGELFF.

The CDR3 region has the DNA TGTGCCAGCAGTTCGTCAGGGGGCGGAAACACCATATATTTT. This gives the protein CASSSSGGGNTIYF. The V gene is TRBV28, the J gene TRBJ1-3; the match to TRBD1 covers 8 bases. The germline CDR1 and CDR2 sequences are MDHEN and SYDVKM. Trimming at V came to 4 bases and at J to 4 bases, leaving 3 bases not matched to a gene. The CDR3 consists of 14 residues.

This clone came up once. V is TRBV30 and J is TRBJ2-5; 14 nucleotides line up with TRBD2. Losses at the gene ends were 0 bases for V and 4 bases for J; bases not matched to a gene: 1. CDR1 is GTSNPN, CDR2 SVGIG, per germline (reference sequence). This CDR3 is built from 15 residues. The CDR3 loop reads CAWSVGLAGVETQYF. In nucleotides, the CDR3 is TGTGCCTGGAGTGTGGGACTAGCGGGAGTAGAGACCCAGTACTTC.

This rearrangement joins TRBV5-5 to TRBJ1-5; D remains unclear. This CDR3 is 14 amino acids long. The ends were cut back, 2 bases at V and 7 bases at J, with 13 bases in the middle. Germline V gives CDR1 SGHKS, CDR2 YYEKEE (reference sequence). For the CDR3, the DNA is TGTGCCAGCAGCTTCAGCGAGATTAACCAGCCCCAGCATTTT. It yields the protein CASSFSEINQPQHF.

V is TRBV5-5 and J is TRBJ1-2, with D possibly TRBD1 on 5 matching bases. The germline CDR1 and CDR2 sequences are SGHKS and YYEKEE (reference sequence). Trimming removed 3 bases at V and 8 bases at J, with 11 bases between. CDR3 length: 12 residues. In DNA, the CDR3 is TGTGCCAGCAGCTGGGGGGTGGTCGGCTACACCTTC. Translated: CASSWGVVGYTF.

The chain has TRBV30 and TRBJ2-3; 10 positions agree with TRBD2. The germline CDR1 and CDR2 sequences are GTSNPN and SVGIG (reference sequence). CDR3 length: 14 residues. J was trimmed by 5 bases and V by 3 bases; bases with no gene match: 5. CDR3 amino acids: CAWSFSSGRDTQYF. The CDR3 bases are TGTGCCTGGAGCTTCTCTAGCGGGAGAGATACGCAGTATTTT.

V gene TRBV5-4 combines with J gene TRBJ2-2, with D maybe TRBD1 (6 bases). This CDR3 has 18 amino acids. V was pared by 3 bases and J by 4 bases, with 22 bases between. CDR1 is SGHNT, CDR2 YYREEE, per germline (reference sequence). CDR3 DNA sequence: TGTGCCAGCAGCTCAAGGAGGTACGGCCAGGGGCCCACCGGGGAGCTGTTTTTT. It codes for CASSSRRYGQGPTGELFF.

V usage is TRBV4-2 and J usage is TRBJ1-6, with a tentative D call TRBD1 (5 bases). This CDR3 is 17 amino acids long. Trimming took 0 bases from V and 0 from J, leaving 9 bases between them. CDR1 and CDR2 (germline): LGHNA, YNFKEQ. Written as DNA, the CDR3 is TGTGCCAGCAGCCAAGAGGGGGGGAACTCCTATAATTCACCCCTCCACTTT. Amino acids: CASSQEGGNSYNSPLHF.

This clone is a singleton in its sample. V is TRBV7-2 and J is TRBJ2-1; maybe TRBD2 (6 bases). In germline, CDR1 is SGHTA, CDR2 FQGNSA. Trimming took 3 bases from V and 6 from J, leaving 15 bases between them. CDR3 size: 15 residues. This CDR3 is CASSFRLVYGNEQFF. DNA of the CDR3: TGTGCCAGCAGCTTTCGACTAGTATACGGCAATGAGCAGTTCTTC.

The chain employs TRBV27 and TRBJ2-1, with TRBD2 identical over 8 bases. CDR1 is MNHEY and CDR2 is SMNVEV in the germline V gene (reference sequence). CDR3 length equals 20 residues. With 0 bases clipped from V and 2 bases from J, the junction kept 15 bases outside the gene matches. The CDR3 reads CASSLSSRRSGRGAYNEQFF. CDR3 DNA: TGTGCCAGCAGTTTATCGAGCAGACGGAGCGGGAGAGGGGCCTACAATGAGCAGTTCTTC.

The V call is TRBV21-1, the J call TRBJ1-3; the table's D call, TRBD1, has no DNA check behind it. TRBV21-1 is a known pseudogene. The CDR3 loop spans 15 amino acids. CDR3 region: CASSNVGASGNTIYF. The DNA for the CDR3 is TGTGCCAGCAGCAACGTGGGGGCGTCCGGAAACACCATATATTTT.

V gene TRBV2 combines with J gene TRBJ2-1, with 10 bases that match TRBD1. Trimming removed 7 bases from V and 6 bases from J; junction bases left unmatched: 9. This CDR3 has 15 amino acids. Germline V gives CDR1 SNHLY, CDR2 FYNNEI. Written as DNA, the CDR3 is TGTGCCAGCATTTTCGACAGGGGGCGTCCCAATGAGCAGTTCTTC. This translates into CASIFDRGRPNEQFF.

The chain employs TRBV18 and TRBJ2-7; 9 positions match TRBD1. V was pared by 6 bases and J by 1 base, with 7 bases of the junction left unmatched. Per germline, CDR1 KGHSH and CDR2 LQKENI. The CDR3 is 15 residues long. The CDR3 nucleotides are TGTGCCAGCTCCCTGGGGGGGACAGGGTCCTACGAGCAGTACTTC. Protein product: CASSLGGTGSYEQYF.

A single count supports this clone. The rearrangement uses TRBV5-4 and TRBJ2-1; TRBD1 matches 9 bases. CDR3 length: 16 amino acids. Per germline, CDR1 SGHNT and CDR2 YYREEE (reference sequence). V trimming: 0 bases; J trimming: 8 bases; junction bases outside the gene matches: 9. CDR3 DNA: TGTGCCAGCAGCTTGGAACAGGGGGCATATCTGGATGAGCAGTTCTTC. This gives the protein CASSLEQGAYLDEQFF.

In this sample, this clone turned up once. This chain joins TRBV5-1 and TRBJ1-2; TRBD1 matches 11 bases. Germline lookup yields CDR1 SGHRS and CDR2 YFSETQ. Losses at the gene ends were 4 bases for V and 5 bases for J; bases not matched to a gene: 10. This CDR3 comprises 16 residues. The CDR3 DNA sequence: TGCGCCAGCAGCCCCGGGACAGGGGGATCGTATTATGGCTACACCTTC. It encodes CASSPGTGGSYYGYTF.

The chain carries TRBV28 and TRBJ2-7; D call uncertain. Trimming stripped 7 bases from V and 3 bases from J, with 13 bases between. There are 13 residues in the CDR3. The germline gives CDR1 MDHEN, CDR2 SYDVKM. The CDR3 DNA reads TGTGCCAGCAATAGCCAGCCAATCTACGAGCAGTACTTC. This encodes CASNSQPIYEQYF. Full variable domain (rest looked up from reference TRBV28 and TRBJ2-7): DVKVTQSSRYLVKRTGEKVFLECVQDMDHENMFWYRQDPGLGLRLIYFSYDVKMKEKGDIPEGYSVSREKKERFSLILESASTNQTSMYLCASNSQPIYEQYFGPGTRLTVT.

The chain combines TRBV10-3 with TRBJ1-5, with 8 nucleotides matching TRBD1. Germline V gene sequence: CDR1 ENHRY, CDR2 SYGVKD. The J segment lost 5 bases and the V segment lost 0 bases, leaving 6 bases of the junction unmatched. CDR3 size: 16 residues. The CDR3: CAISESGQVGDQPQHF. CDR3 nucleotide sequence: TGTGCCATCAGTGAGTCGGGACAGGTTGGTGATCAGCCCCAGCATTTT.

The rearrangement uses TRBV7-9 and TRBJ1-1; D remains ambiguous. With 5 bases removed from V and 4 bases from J, the gap between germline ends came to 11 bases. The CDR3 length is 13 residues. Germline values: CDR1 SEHNR, CDR2 FQNEAQ (reference sequence). CDR3 amino acids: CASSPPLSTEAFF. In DNA form, the CDR3 reads TGTGCCAGCAGCCCCCCTTTGAGCACTGAAGCTTTCTTT.

The chain has TRBV4-1 and TRBJ2-5, with D possibly being TRBD1 (6 bases). The germline gives CDR1 MGHRA, CDR2 YSYEKL. V shed 2 bases and J shed 1 base, with 11 bases lying between them. CDR3 size: 15 residues. The CDR3 nucleotides are TGCGCCAGCAGCCAAACAGGGTATCCCCAAGAGACCCAGTACTTC. Its translation: CASSQTGYPQETQYF.